Below are 17 T cell receptor beta chains sequenced from a single sample in a study of OX40 agonist ivuxolimab in advanced cancers. The repertoire was sequenced with immunoSEQ multiplex PCR; TCRdb's copy has only in-frame clones and lacks some. Of tens of thousands of clones in the sample, about nine tenths are singletons; the top ten hold 1.5% to 2.5%. Specimen: CD4+ or CD8+ T cells sorted from blood, collected in a trial of the OX40 agonist ivuxolimab. Source of these receptors: an adult with an advanced solid tumor such as melanoma, head and neck, liver or kidney cancer.

The chain links TRBV27 to TRBJ1-5; maybe TRBD1 (6 bases). The CDR3 totals 15 residues. V lost 2 bases, J lost 2 bases, and 10 bases lay in between. Germline V lookup: CDR1 MNHEY, CDR2 SMNVEV (reference sequence). The CDR3 DNA is TGTGCCAGCAGTTTAGTGGGGGGCGGCAATCAGCCCCAGCATTTT. It translates to CASSLVGGGNQPQHF.

The V and J genes are TRBV5-5 and TRBJ2-2; D gene ambiguous. This CDR3 contains 15 residues. The germline V gene encodes CDR1 SGHKS and CDR2 YYEKEE (reference sequence). V was trimmed by 4 bases and J by 4 bases, leaving 14 bases between them. The CDR3 loop reads CASSHQGLGTGELFF. DNA for the CDR3: TGTGCCAGCAGCCATCAAGGGCTTGGCACCGGGGAGCTGTTTTTT.

The chain carries TRBV19 and TRBJ1-5, with D hard to call. The CDR3 runs to 15 residues. V lost 4 bases and J 5 bases, leaving 15 bases between the germline ends. Per the germline V gene, CDR1 is LNHDA and CDR2 is SQIVND (reference sequence). CDR3: CASSNLGSADQPQHF. The CDR3 DNA follows: TGTGCCAGTAGTAATTTAGGGTCAGCCGATCAGCCCCAGCATTTT. Based on the CDR3 plus reference TRBV19 and TRBJ1-5, the full variable domain is DGGITQSPKYLFRKEGQNVTLSCEQNLNHDAMYWYRQDPGQGLRLIYYSQIVNDFQKGDIAEGYSVSREKKESFPLTVTSAQKNPTAFYLCASSNLGSADQPQHFGDGTRLSIL.

The CDR3 protein is CASSHPGSLSYNEQFF. In nucleotides, the CDR3 is TGTGCCAGCAGCCACCCGGGCTCCCTCTCCTACAATGAGCAGTTCTTC. The chain combines TRBV4-2 with TRBJ2-1, with D unclear. CDR3 size: 16 residues. In germline, CDR1 is LGHNA, CDR2 YNFKEQ. V dropped 3 bases and J dropped 0 bases, with 12 bases sitting between them.

The V gene is TRBV15, the J gene TRBJ2-7, with TRBD1 identical over 9 bases. V shed 6 bases, J shed 1 base, and the junction held 4 bases outside the gene matches. The CDR3 is made up of 14 amino acids. CDR1 and CDR2 from the germline V gene are LNHNV and YYDKDF (reference sequence). The CDR3 here is CATRSTGGSYEQYF. In DNA, the CDR3 is TGTGCCACCAGGTCGACAGGGGGTTCCTACGAGCAGTACTTC.

This chain joins TRBV27 and TRBJ2-7, with 8 bases aligning to TRBD2. The CDR3 sequence is 15 residues long. Germline V gene data show CDR1 as MNHEY and CDR2 as SMNVEV (reference sequence). J lost 2 bases, V lost 8 bases, and 11 bases had no gene match. In DNA, the CDR3 is TGTGCCAGCCCGTGGGGCGGGAGGCACCCCTACGAGCAGTACTTC. It is translated as CASPWGGRHPYEQYF.

The chain combines TRBV18 with TRBJ2-1, with 10 bases identical to TRBD2. V was pared by 4 bases and J by 8 bases, with 5 bases of the junction left unmatched. This CDR3 has 14 amino acids. Germline-derived CDR1 and CDR2 are KGHSH and LQKENI. The CDR3 nucleotides read TGTGCCAGCTCACTAGCGGGAGGTGAGGATGAGCAGTTCTTC. Its translation is CASSLAGGEDEQFF.

This clone showed up just a few times. The chain has TRBV30 and TRBJ1-5; 9 nucleotides agree with TRBD1. This CDR3 has 15 amino acids. V shed 2 bases, J shed 4 bases, and the junction held 6 bases outside the gene matches. Looked up from germline, CDR1 is GTSNPN and CDR2 is SVGIG (reference sequence). The CDR3, as DNA: TGTGCCTGGAGTCGCCCGGGACAGGGTAATCAGCCCCAGCATTTT. It yields the protein CAWSRPGQGNQPQHF. Full variable domain (outside the CDR3, taken from reference TRBV30 and TRBJ1-5): SQTIHQWPATLVQPVGSPLSLECTVEGTSNPNLYWYRQAAGRGLQLLFYSVGIGQISSEVPQNLSASRPQDRQFILSSKKLLLSDSGFYLCAWSRPGQGNQPQHFGDGTRLSIL.

V usage is TRBV7-6 and J usage is TRBJ2-1; 9 bases line up with TRBD2. The CDR3 sequence is 16 residues long. Germline V gene lookup returns CDR1 SGHVS and CDR2 FNYEAQ. The ends lost 2 bases at V and 5 bases at J; junction bases unmatched: 7. CDR3 region: CASSLRRGRDNNEQFF. In DNA form, the CDR3 reads TGTGCCAGCAGCTTACGGCGCGGGAGGGACAACAATGAGCAGTTCTTC.

The V call is TRBV7-9, the J call TRBJ1-5; D is possibly TRBD1 (5 bases). CDR1 is SEHNR, CDR2 FQNEAQ, per germline (reference sequence). The CDR3 is 12 residues long. The V and J ends lost 5 bases and 6 bases respectively, with 8 bases between them. CDR3 loop: CASSEGIQPQHF. CDR3 bases: TGTGCCAGCAGCGAGGGGATTCAGCCCCAGCATTTT.

The V call is TRBV28, the J call TRBJ1-2, with 9 bases fitting TRBD1. The CDR3 consists of 15 residues. V was pared by 2 bases and J by 6 bases, with 7 bases of the junction left unmatched. The V gene's germline CDR1 is MDHEN and CDR2 SYDVKM. CDR3 in amino acids: CASSLMGQGFDGYTF. CDR3 DNA: TGTGCCAGCAGTTTAATGGGACAGGGCTTTGATGGCTACACCTTC.

The V gene is TRBV5-1, the J gene TRBJ2-7; maybe TRBD1 (5 bases). V lost 4 bases and J lost 7, with 18 bases in between. CDR1 is SGHRS and CDR2 is YFSETQ in the germline V gene. The CDR3 extends over 14 amino acids. The CDR3 DNA is TGCGCCAGCAGCACCACGGACAAGACTTGGGAGCAGTACTTC. Its protein product is CASSTTDKTWEQYF.

The chain couples TRBV25-1 to TRBJ1-1; D possibly corresponds to TRBD1 (6 bases). The CDR3 sequence is 13 residues long. V lost 5 bases, J lost 4 bases, and 11 bases lay in between. Germline CDR1 reads MGHDK; CDR2 reads SYGVNS. CDR3 in amino acids: CASSLKGGTEAFF. The CDR3 DNA reads as TGTGCCAGCAGTCTGAAGGGGGGCACTGAAGCTTTCTTT.

The chain combines TRBV6-5 with TRBJ1-4; D is unresolved. Trimming pared 0 bases from V and 0 bases from J, leaving 5 bases between. Germline CDR1 is MNHEY and CDR2 is SVGAGI. The CDR3 runs 15 residues. The chain's CDR3 is CASSYSFATNEKLFF. In nucleotides, the CDR3 is TGTGCCAGCAGTTACTCATTTGCAACTAATGAAAAACTGTTTTTT.

V is TRBV7-2 and J is TRBJ2-5; TRBD2 matches 8 bases. Per the germline V gene, CDR1 is SGHTA and CDR2 is FQGNSA. V shed 6 bases and J 1 base; nucleotides not matched to a gene: 1. This CDR3 comprises 13 residues. CDR3 amino acids: CASRAGVQETQYF. The CDR3 nucleotides read TGTGCCAGCAGAGCGGGGGTCCAAGAGACCCAGTACTTC. Together with reference TRBV7-2 and TRBJ2-5, the CDR3 gives the full variable domain: GAGVSQSPSNKVTEKGKDVELRCDPISGHTALYWYRQSLGQGLEFLIYFQGNSAPDKSGLPSDRFSAERTGGSVSTLTIQRTQQEDSAVYLCASRAGVQETQYFGPGTRLLVL.

The chain joins TRBV5-1 to TRBJ1-2; no definite D call. The CDR3 has 15 amino acids. The germline V gene encodes CDR1 SGHRS and CDR2 YFSETQ. V gave up 4 bases and J gave up 4 bases, with 17 bases separating them. The DNA for the CDR3 is TGCGCCAGCAGCCCTGCGGTAACCCGCACCTATGGCTACACCTTC. This gives the protein CASSPAVTRTYGYTF.

The chain is built from TRBV6-1 and TRBJ2-5, with D perhaps matching TRBD2 (5 bases). The CDR3 is made up of 11 amino acids. CDR1 is MNHNS, CDR2 SASEGT, per germline. The V gene lost 2 bases and the J gene lost 10 bases, with 8 bases spanning the gap. CDR3 amino acids: CASSEYGNQYF. The DNA of the CDR3 is TGTGCCAGCAGTGAATACGGGAACCAGTACTTC.